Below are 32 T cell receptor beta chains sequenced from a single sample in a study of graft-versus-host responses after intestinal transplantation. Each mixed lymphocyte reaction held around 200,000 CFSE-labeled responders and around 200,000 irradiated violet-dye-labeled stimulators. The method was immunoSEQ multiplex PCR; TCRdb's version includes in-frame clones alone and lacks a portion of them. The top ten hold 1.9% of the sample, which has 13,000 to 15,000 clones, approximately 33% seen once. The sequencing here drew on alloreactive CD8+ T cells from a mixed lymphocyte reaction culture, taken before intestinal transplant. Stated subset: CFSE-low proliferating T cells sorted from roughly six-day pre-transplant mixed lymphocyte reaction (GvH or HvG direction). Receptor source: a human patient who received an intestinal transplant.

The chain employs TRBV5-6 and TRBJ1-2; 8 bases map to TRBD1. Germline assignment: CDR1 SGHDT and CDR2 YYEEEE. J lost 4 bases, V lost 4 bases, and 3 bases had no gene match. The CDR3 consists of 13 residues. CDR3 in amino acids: CASSPGTGYGYTF. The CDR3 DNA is TGTGCCAGCAGCCCCGGGACAGGCTATGGCTACACCTTC. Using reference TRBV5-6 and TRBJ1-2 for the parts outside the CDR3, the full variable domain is DAGVTQSPTHLIKTRGQQVTLRCSPKSGHDTVSWYQQALGQGPQFIFQYYEEEERQRGNFPDRFSGHQFPNYSSELNVNALLLGDSALYLCASSPGTGYGYTFGSGTRLTVV.

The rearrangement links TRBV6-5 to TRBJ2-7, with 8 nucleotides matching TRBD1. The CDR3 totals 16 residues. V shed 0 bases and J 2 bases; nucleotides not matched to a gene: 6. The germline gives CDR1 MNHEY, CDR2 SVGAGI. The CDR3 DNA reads TGTGCCAGCAGTTACTCCACAGGGGGTTCCCCCTACGAGCAGTACTTC. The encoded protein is CASSYSTGGSPYEQYF.

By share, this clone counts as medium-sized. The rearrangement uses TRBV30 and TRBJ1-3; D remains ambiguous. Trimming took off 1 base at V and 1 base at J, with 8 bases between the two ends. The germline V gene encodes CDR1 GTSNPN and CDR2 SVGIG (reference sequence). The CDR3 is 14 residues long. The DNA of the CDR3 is TGTGCCTGGAGTGGCGGAGGTTCTGGAAACACCATATATTTT. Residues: CAWSGGGSGNTIYF.

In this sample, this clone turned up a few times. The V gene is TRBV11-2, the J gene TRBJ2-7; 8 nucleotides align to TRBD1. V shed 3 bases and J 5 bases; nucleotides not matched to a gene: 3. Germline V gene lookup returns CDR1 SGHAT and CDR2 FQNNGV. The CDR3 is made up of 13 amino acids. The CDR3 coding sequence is TGTGCCAGCAGCTTCGGACAGGGCGACGAGCAGTACTTC. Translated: CASSFGQGDEQYF.

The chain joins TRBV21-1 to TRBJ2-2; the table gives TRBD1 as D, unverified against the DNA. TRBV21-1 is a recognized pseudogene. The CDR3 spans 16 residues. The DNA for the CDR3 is TGTGCCAGCAGCAAAGAGGGGACAGGGGCGAACGGGGAGCTGTTTTTT. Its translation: CASSKEGTGANGELFF.

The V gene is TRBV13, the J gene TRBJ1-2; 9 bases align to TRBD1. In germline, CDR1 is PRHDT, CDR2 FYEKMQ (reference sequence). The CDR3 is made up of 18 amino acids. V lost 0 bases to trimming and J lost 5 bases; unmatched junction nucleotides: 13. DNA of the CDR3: TGTGCCAGCAGCTTAGGCACGACTCCGGGACAGGGTCCTTATGGCTACACCTTC. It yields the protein CASSLGTTPGQGPYGYTF.

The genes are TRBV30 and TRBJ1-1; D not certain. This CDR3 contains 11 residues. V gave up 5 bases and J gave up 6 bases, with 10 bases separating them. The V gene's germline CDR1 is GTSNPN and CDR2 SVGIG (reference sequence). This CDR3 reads CAWSAGAEAFF. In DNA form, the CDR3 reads TGTGCCTGGTCCGCAGGCGCTGAAGCTTTCTTT.

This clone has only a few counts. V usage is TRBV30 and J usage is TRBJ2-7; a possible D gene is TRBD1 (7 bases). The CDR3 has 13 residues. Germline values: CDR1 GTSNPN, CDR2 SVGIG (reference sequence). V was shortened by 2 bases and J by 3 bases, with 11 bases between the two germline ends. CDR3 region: CAWSQGGGYEQYF. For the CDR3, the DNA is TGTGCCTGGAGTCAGGGGGGTGGCTACGAGCAGTACTTC.

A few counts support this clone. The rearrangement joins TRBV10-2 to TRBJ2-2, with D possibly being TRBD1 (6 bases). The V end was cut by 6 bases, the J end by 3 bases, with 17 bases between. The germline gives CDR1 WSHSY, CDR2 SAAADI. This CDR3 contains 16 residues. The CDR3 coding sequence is TGCGCCAGCAGACCTCAAACAGGGTTTTACACCGGGGAGCTGTTTTTT. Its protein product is CASRPQTGFYTGELFF.

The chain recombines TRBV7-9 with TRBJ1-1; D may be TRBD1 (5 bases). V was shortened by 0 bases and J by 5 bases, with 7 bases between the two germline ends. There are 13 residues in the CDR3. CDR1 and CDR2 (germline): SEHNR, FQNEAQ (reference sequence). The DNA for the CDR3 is TGTGCCAGCAGCTTAGCGACAGATACTGAAGCTTTCTTT. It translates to CASSLATDTEAFF.

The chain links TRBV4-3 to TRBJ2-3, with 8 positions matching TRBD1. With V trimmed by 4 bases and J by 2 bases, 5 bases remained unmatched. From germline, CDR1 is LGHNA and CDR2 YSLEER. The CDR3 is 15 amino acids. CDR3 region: CASSPEGQATDTQYF. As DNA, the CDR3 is TGCGCCAGCAGCCCCGAGGGACAGGCCACAGATACGCAGTATTTT.

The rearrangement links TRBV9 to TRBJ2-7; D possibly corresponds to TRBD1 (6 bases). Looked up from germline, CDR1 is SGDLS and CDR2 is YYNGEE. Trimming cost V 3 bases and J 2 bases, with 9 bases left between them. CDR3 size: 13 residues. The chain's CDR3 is CASSAGTPYEQYF. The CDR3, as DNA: TGTGCCAGCAGCGCCGGGACACCCTACGAGCAGTACTTC.

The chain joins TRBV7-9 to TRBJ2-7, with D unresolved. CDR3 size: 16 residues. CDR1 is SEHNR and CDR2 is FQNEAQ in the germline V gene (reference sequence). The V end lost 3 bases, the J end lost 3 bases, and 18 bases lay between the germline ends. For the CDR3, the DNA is TGTGCCAGCAGCTTTAGTAAGTTTTCTCCCGACTACGAGCAGTACTTC. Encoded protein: CASSFSKFSPDYEQYF.

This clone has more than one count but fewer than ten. DNA for the CDR3: TGTGCCATGGGAGAAACCAACTCCTACGAGCAGTACTTC. Its translation is CAMGETNSYEQYF. The chain is built from TRBV10-3 and TRBJ2-7, with TRBD2 as a possible D gene (5 bases). V was shortened by 9 bases and J by 0 bases, with 12 bases between the two germline ends. The CDR3 covers 13 residues. CDR1 and CDR2 (germline): ENHRY, SYGVKD.

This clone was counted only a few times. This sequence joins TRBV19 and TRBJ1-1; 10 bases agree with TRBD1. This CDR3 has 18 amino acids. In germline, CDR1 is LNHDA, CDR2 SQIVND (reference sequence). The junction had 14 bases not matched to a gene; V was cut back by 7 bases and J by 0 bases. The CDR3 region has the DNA TGTGCCAGTATCCCGGGGGTAAGACAGGGGGCGGTGAACACTGAAGCTTTCTTT. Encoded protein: CASIPGVRQGAVNTEAFF.

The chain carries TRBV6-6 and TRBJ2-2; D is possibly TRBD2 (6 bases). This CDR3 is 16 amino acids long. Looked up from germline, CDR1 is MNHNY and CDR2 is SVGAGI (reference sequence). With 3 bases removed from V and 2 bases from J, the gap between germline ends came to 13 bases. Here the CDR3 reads CASSYYGGANTGELFF. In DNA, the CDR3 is TGTGCCAGCAGTTATTACGGGGGTGCTAACACCGGGGAGCTGTTTTTT.

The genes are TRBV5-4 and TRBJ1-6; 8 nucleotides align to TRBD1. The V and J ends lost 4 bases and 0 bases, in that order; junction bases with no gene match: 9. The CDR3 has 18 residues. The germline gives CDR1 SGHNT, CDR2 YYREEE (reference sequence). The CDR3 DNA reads TGTGCCAGCAGCCGACAGGGGTCGTCGAGCTCCTATAATTCACCCCTCCACTTT. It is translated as CASSRQGSSSSYNSPLHF.

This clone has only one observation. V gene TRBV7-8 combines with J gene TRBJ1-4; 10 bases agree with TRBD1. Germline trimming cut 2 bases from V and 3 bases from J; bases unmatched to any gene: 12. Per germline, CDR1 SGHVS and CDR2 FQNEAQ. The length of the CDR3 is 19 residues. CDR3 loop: CASSLNVVTGGFANEKLFF. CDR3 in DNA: TGTGCCAGCAGCTTAAACGTGGTGACAGGGGGCTTTGCTAATGAAAAACTGTTTTTT.

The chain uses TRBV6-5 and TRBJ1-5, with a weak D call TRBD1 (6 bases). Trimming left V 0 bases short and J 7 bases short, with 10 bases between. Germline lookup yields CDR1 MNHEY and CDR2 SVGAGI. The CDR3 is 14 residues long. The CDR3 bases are TGTGCCAGCAGTTACTCGCAGGGGTTGCAGCCCCAGCATTTT. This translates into CASSYSQGLQPQHF.

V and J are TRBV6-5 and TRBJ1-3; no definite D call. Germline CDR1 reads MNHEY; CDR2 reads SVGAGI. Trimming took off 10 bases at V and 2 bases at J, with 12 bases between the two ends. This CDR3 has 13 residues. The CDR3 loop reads CATTIAPGNTIYF. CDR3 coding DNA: TGTGCCACAACAATAGCTCCTGGAAACACCATATATTTT.

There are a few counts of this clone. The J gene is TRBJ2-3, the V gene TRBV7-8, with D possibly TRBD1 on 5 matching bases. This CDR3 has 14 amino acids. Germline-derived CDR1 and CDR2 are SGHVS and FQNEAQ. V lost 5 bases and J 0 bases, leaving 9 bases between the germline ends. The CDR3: CASSPDSSTDTQYF. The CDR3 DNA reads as TGTGCCAGCAGCCCAGACAGTAGCACAGATACGCAGTATTTT. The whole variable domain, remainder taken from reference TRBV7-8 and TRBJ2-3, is GAGVSQSPRYKVAKRGQDVALRCDPISGHVSLFWYQQALGQGPEFLTYFQNEAQLDKSGLPSDRFFAERPEGSVSTLKIQRTQQEDSAVYLCASSPDSSTDTQYFGPGTRLTVL.

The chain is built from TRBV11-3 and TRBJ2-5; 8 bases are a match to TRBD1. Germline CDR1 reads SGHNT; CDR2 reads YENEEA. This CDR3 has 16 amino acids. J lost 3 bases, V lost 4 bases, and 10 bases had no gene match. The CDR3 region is CASSSRISTGEETQYF. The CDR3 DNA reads TGTGCCAGCAGCTCCCGGATATCGACAGGGGAAGAGACCCAGTACTTC.

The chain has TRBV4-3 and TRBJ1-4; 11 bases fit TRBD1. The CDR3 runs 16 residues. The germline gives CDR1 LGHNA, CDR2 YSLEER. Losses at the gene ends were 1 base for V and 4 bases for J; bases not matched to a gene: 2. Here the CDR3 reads CASSQVGQGGNEKLFF. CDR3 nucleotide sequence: TGCGCCAGCAGCCAAGTGGGACAGGGGGGTAATGAAAAACTGTTTTTT.

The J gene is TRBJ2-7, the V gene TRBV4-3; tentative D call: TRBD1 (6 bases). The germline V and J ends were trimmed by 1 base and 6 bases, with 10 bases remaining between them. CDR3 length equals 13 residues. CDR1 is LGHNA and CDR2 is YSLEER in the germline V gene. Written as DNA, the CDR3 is TGCGCCAGCAGCCAAGGTAGAGGGGGCGAGCAGTACTTC. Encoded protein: CASSQGRGGEQYF.

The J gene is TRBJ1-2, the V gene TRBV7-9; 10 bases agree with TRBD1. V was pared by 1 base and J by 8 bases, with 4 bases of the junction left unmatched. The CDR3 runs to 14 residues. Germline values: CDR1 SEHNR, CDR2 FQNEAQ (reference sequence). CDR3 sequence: CASSLGQGAEGYTF. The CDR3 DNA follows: TGTGCCAGCAGCTTAGGACAGGGGGCCGAAGGCTACACCTTC.

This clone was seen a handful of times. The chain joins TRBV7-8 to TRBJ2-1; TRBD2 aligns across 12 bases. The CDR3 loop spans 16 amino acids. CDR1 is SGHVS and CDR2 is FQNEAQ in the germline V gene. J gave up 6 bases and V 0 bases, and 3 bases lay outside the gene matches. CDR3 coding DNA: TGTGCCAGCAGCTTAGCCCCTAGCGGGGGGGCCAATGAGCAGTTCTTC. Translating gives CASSLAPSGGANEQFF.

CDR3: CASSVGTNPSTDTQYF. For the CDR3, the DNA is TGTGCCAGCAGCGTCGGGACAAATCCTAGCACAGATACGCAGTATTTT. The chain recombines TRBV9 with TRBJ2-3; maybe TRBD1 (6 bases). From germline, CDR1 is SGDLS and CDR2 YYNGEE. CDR3 length equals 16 residues. V dropped 2 bases and J dropped 0 bases, with 13 bases sitting between them. The entire variable domain, with the rest obtained from reference TRBV9 and TRBJ2-3, is as follows: DSGVTQTPKHLITATGQRVTLRCSPRSGDLSVYWYQQSLDQGLQFLIQYYNGEERAKGNILERFSAQQFPDLHSELNLSSLELGDSALYFCASSVGTNPSTDTQYFGPGTRLTVL.

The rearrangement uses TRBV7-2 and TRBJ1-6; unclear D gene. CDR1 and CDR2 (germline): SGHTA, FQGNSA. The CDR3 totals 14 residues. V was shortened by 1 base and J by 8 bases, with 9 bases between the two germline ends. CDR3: CASSLDTNHSPLHF. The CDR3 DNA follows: TGTGCCAGCAGCTTAGACACAAATCATTCACCCCTCCACTTT.

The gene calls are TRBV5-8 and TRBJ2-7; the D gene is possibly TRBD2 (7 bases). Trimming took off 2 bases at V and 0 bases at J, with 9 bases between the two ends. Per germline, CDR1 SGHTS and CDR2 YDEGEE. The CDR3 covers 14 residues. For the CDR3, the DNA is TGTGCCAGCAGCTTCGGGGGGCACTCCTACGAGCAGTACTTC. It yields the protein CASSFGGHSYEQYF.

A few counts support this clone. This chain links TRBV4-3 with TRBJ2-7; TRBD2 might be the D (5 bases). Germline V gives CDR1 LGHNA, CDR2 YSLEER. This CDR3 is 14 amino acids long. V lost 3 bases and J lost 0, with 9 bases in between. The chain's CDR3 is CASSQERYSYEQYF. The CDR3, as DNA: TGCGCCAGCAGCCAGGAGCGGTACTCCTACGAGCAGTACTTC.

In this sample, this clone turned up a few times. This CDR3 reads CASSPTGNSYEQYF. The CDR3 coding sequence is TGTGCCAGCTCACCGACAGGGAACTCCTACGAGCAGTACTTC. The V and J genes are TRBV18 and TRBJ2-7, with 7 bases lining up with TRBD1. This CDR3 has 14 residues. V shed 3 bases, J shed 0 bases, and the junction held 2 bases outside the gene matches. Looked up from germline, CDR1 is KGHSH and CDR2 is LQKENI. The full variable domain, completed using reference TRBV18 and TRBJ2-7, is NAGVMQNPRHLVRRRGQEARLRCSPMKGHSHVYWYRQLPEEGLKFMVYLQKENIIDESGMPKERFSAEFPKEGPSILRIQQVVRGDSAAYFCASSPTGNSYEQYFGPGTRLTVT.

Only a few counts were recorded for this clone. The CDR3 spells CASSQDFSPRAYEQYF. Here the CDR3 DNA reads TGCGCCAGCAGCCAAGATTTTTCTCCGCGGGCCTACGAGCAGTACTTC. The chain is built from TRBV4-3 and TRBJ2-7; TRBD2 is a possible D gene (5 bases). The V gene lost 0 bases and the J gene lost 2 bases, with 14 bases spanning the gap. The CDR3 is made up of 16 amino acids. Germline-derived CDR1 and CDR2 are LGHNA and YSLEER.